This TCR beta chain was observed in a study of T cells in Graves' hyperthyroidism and ophthalmopathy. Study-level points and caveats: Peripheral blood also featured most of the thyroid clonotypes expanded above 0.001.

An absence of ophthalmopathy progression within 18 months meant stable Graves' hyperthyroidism. The source of the PBMCs was 10 ml of fresh peripheral blood. Turning to this clonotype: No antigen is known for it.

Amplified TCR beta CDR3 regions derived from RNA transcripts. HTBI primers were used for first-round RT-PCR of the TCR CDR3. From the multiplex PCR reads, TCRdb called clonotypes with MiXCR, one entry per CDR3 protein. Here the sample spans roughly 710,000 distinct CDR3 sequences, just over 35% being singletons. What was sequenced was blood. The TCR comes from a woman in her thirties or forties with Graves' hyperthyroidism.

The CDR3 is CASRLPGSSPLHF. CDR3 coding DNA: TGTGCCAGCAGGCTGCCTGGTAGTTCACCCCTCCACTTT. V gene TRBV3-1 combines with J gene TRBJ1-6; D is unresolved. CDR1 is LGHDT, CDR2 YNNKEL, per germline (reference sequence). This CDR3 comprises 13 residues. Trimming removed 6 bases from V and 9 bases from J, with 12 bases in between.